The 5 T cell receptor beta chains below come from one sample, sequenced in a study of a mutant IDH1 vaccine in newly diagnosed glioma. The assay was immunoSEQ multiplex PCR, and TCRdb's table has in-frame clones only and misses some. The sample lists about 50,000 clones, 80% to 90% occurring once. Antigens of these TCRs are unknown. Time point specified: week 35, safety follow-up. Vaccination comprised doses that each held 300 ug of mutant IDH1 20-mer peptide, plus topical imiquimod. Sample: PBMCs, taken from a glioma patient whose treatment included an IDH1 peptide vaccine. The receptor set was obtained from a woman aged 18-30 years with glioma.

The CDR3 reads CASSWPTGRYTGELFF. The CDR3 bases are TGTGCCAGCAGCTGGCCGACAGGGAGATACACCGGGGAGCTGTTTTTT. The chain carries TRBV9 and TRBJ2-2; 7 nucleotides agree with TRBD1. The CDR3 length is 16 residues. V trimming: 4 bases; J trimming: 3 bases; junction bases outside the gene matches: 9. CDR1 SGDLS and CDR2 YYNGEE come from the germline V gene.

V is TRBV30 and J is TRBJ1-2, with a weak D call TRBD1 (6 bases). Trimming removed 1 base at V and 2 bases at J, with 14 bases between. The CDR3 runs 15 residues. Per germline, CDR1 GTSNPN and CDR2 SVGIG (reference sequence). CDR3 sequence: CAWSATGFTNYGYTF. Here the CDR3 DNA reads TGTGCCTGGAGTGCAACAGGGTTTACAAACTATGGCTACACCTTC. The full variable domain, in which reference TRBV30 and TRBJ1-2 provide the parts outside the CDR3, is SQTIHQWPATLVQPVGSPLSLECTVEGTSNPNLYWYRQAAGRGLQLLFYSVGIGQISSEVPQNLSASRPQDRQFILSSKKLLLSDSGFYLCAWSATGFTNYGYTFGSGTRLTVV.

The chain recombines TRBV5-1 with TRBJ2-5; the D is unclear. Trimming stripped 0 bases from V and 5 bases from J, with 11 bases between. CDR3 length equals 14 residues. Germline V gives CDR1 SGHRS, CDR2 YFSETQ. As DNA, the CDR3 is TGCGCCAGCAGCTTGGGGGCGACCGGGGAGACCCAGTACTTC. This gives the protein CASSLGATGETQYF.

This chain links TRBV5-4 with TRBJ2-1, with 10 bases aligning to TRBD2. V was clipped by 1 base and J by 4 bases; unmatched bases: 2. The CDR3 runs 15 residues. Looked up from germline, CDR1 is SGHNT and CDR2 is YYREEE (reference sequence). CDR3 sequence (DNA): TGTGCCAGCAGCTTGCAACTAGCGGGGTACAATGAGCAGTTCTTC. Its protein product is CASSLQLAGYNEQFF.

The V gene is TRBV11-3, the J gene TRBJ1-1, with D possibly being TRBD1 (6 bases). CDR1 is SGHNT, CDR2 YENEEA, per germline. V gave up 4 bases and J gave up 4 bases, with 7 bases separating them. The CDR3 loop spans 12 amino acids. CDR3 sequence: CASSSQGTEAFF. The CDR3, as DNA: TGTGCCAGCAGCTCACAGGGCACTGAAGCTTTCTTT.